The present T cell receptor beta chain was sequenced within a study of control samples from healthy donors and cancer patients. Libraries were prepared by immunoSEQ multiplex PCR; TCRdb keeps only in-frame clonotypes and omits some of them. The sample has about 160,000 clones; around 94% are singletons. The germline V gene has CDR1 SNHLY and CDR2 FYNNEI. The CDR3 covers 14 residues. V gave up 6 bases and J gave up 0 bases, with 8 bases separating them. The chain uses TRBV2 and TRBJ1-4; D unresolved. The receptor was derived from a man aged 55-75 years with colorectal cancer. The specimen sequenced was PBMCs. The CDR3 DNA reads TGTGCCAGCAGAAGACTTGCAACTAATGAAAAACTGTTTTTT. Translating it yields CASRRLATNEKLFF. The variable domain in full, completed from reference TRBV2 and TRBJ1-4, reads EPEVTQTPSHQVTQMGQEVILRCVPISNHLYFYWYRQILGQKVEFLVSFYNNEISEKSEIFDDQFSVERPDGSNFTLKIRSTKLEDSAMYFCASRRLATNEKLFFGSGTQLSVL.